This T cell receptor (beta chain) was sequenced for a study of spatial heterogeneity in lung cancer. Study information: Sequence detection consistently recorded a greater number of beta-chain than alpha-chain sequences. Strong correlation was found between tumor-region TCR transcript counts and a T cell module score from matched bulk RNA-seq. Notes on the study in general: Higher tumor mutation counts went along with higher counts of expanded intratumoral alpha and beta TCRs.

This sample's time point: sample taken at primary tumor resection. The donor population consisted of under 75 patients with untreated, early-stage non-small cell lung cancer. Without sorting, whole RNA was sequenced from tumor, nontumor lung or frozen PBMC. MiXCR, run by TCRdb on the 5' RACE reads, gives a single entry per CDR3 protein. The sample lists about 23,000 distinct CDR3 sequences, more than 4.5% occurring once. With 2 bases removed from V and 0 bases from J, the gap between germline ends came to 14 bases. Germline V gene lookup returns CDR1 SGHTA and CDR2 FQGNSA. The CDR3 is 17 residues long. This clonotype was seen many times. Its target is not known.

Sample: lung tumor tissue, taken at surgery. This clonotype was obtained from a male donor with early-stage non-small cell lung cancer. The chain recombines TRBV7-2 with TRBJ2-1; D may be TRBD2 (6 bases). CDR3 DNA: TGTGCCAGCAGCTTAAATCTGGGACTGGGCTCCTACAATGAGCAGTTCTTC. Translated: CASSLNLGLGSYNEQFF.